This T cell receptor beta chain was identified in a study of T cell clonotyping in hematopoietic cell transplantation. Time point in this sample: recipient sample about 28 days before transplant, after cytoreduction. J was trimmed by 7 bases and V by 6 bases; bases with no gene match: 3. Per the germline V gene, CDR1 is SGHTA and CDR2 is FQGNSA. The CDR3 is 14 residues long. Broader study findings: Broader posttransplant TCR repertoire diversity was predicted by graft donor and pretransplant recipient Inverse Simpson Index values. Recipient TCR diversity dropped after transplant; expanded clonotypes rose from day 30 to 180.

For this clone: Its target is unknown.

The data were produced by immunoSEQ multiplex PCR, yet TCRdb's version contains in-frame clones alone and is incomplete. The sample holds about 9,600 clones, approximately 79% seen once. Sequencing used peripheral blood mononuclear cells, obtained before stem cell transplant. V is TRBV7-2 and J is TRBJ1-6; 10 bases line up with TRBD1. This receptor was taken from a man aged 60-69 years with acute myeloid leukemia. Some clones in this sample may be carry-over from other donors' samples. The CDR3 DNA sequence: TGTGCCAGCAGTTGGACAGGGGGGAATTCACCCCTCCACTTT. This encodes CASSWTGGNSPLHF.